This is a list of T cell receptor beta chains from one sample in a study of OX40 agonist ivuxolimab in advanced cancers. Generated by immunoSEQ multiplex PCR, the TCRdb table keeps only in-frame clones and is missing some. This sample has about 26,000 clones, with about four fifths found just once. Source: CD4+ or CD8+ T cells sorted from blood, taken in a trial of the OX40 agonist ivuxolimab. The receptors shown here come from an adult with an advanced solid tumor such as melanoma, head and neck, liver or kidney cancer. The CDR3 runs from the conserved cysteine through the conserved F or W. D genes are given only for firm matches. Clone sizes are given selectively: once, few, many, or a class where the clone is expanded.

CDR3nt: TGTGCCAGCAGCTTAGGTCTTTACAATGAGCAGTTCTTC
CDR3aa: CASSLGLYNEQFF
v_gene: TRBV11-2
j_gene: TRBJ2-1
abundance: .
d_gene: .

CDR3nt: TGTGCCAGCAGTCAACTAGCGGACACAGATACGCAGTATTTT
CDR3aa: CASSQLADTDTQYF
v_gene: TRBV14
j_gene: TRBJ2-3
abundance: few
d_gene: TRBD2

CDR3nt: TGTGCCAGCAGTCCACCCCGCTATGCAGGGGGCAACACCGGGGAGCTGTTTTTT
CDR3aa: CASSPPRYAGGNTGELFF
v_gene: TRBV9
j_gene: TRBJ2-2
abundance: once
d_gene: TRBD1

CDR3nt: TGTGCCAGCAGCTTAGCTCTTAGCGGGGTATATCAAGAGACCCAGTACTTC
CDR3aa: CASSLALSGVYQETQYF
v_gene: TRBV11-2
j_gene: TRBJ2-5
abundance: .
d_gene: TRBD2

CDR3nt: TGCGCCAGCAGCCAAGATTCCGGACGAACAATCGGTGCAGATACGCAGTATTTT
CDR3aa: CASSQDSGRTIGADTQYF
v_gene: TRBV4-1
j_gene: TRBJ2-3
abundance: .
d_gene: .

CDR3nt: TGTGCCTGGAGTCTGGACAGGGCCTACGAGCAGTACTTC
CDR3aa: CAWSLDRAYEQYF
v_gene: TRBV30
j_gene: TRBJ2-7
abundance: .
d_gene: TRBD1

CDR3nt: TGTGCCAGCAGTTTCCCAGGGGTCATCACTGAAGCTTTCTTT
CDR3aa: CASSFPGVITEAFF
v_gene: TRBV6-6
j_gene: TRBJ1-1
abundance: .
d_gene: .

CDR3nt: TGCGCCAGCAGCGTGGACGGCTCCGACGCCTATGAGCAGTTCTTC
CDR3aa: CASSVDGSDAYEQFF
v_gene: TRBV5-1
j_gene: TRBJ2-1
abundance: .
d_gene: .

CDR3nt: TGTGCCAGCTCACCAAGGGCGGGACAGGGTAATCGATTTCAAGAGACCCAGTACTTC
CDR3aa: CASSPRAGQGNRFQETQYF
v_gene: TRBV18
j_gene: TRBJ2-5
abundance: .
d_gene: TRBD1

CDR3nt: TGTGCCAGCAGCTGGGAACTAGCGGGAGTACCGTACGAGCAGTACTTC
CDR3aa: CASSWELAGVPYEQYF
v_gene: TRBV5-4
j_gene: TRBJ2-7
abundance: .
d_gene: TRBD2

CDR3nt: TGTGCCAGCAGTGCAGGGCGAGTAATGAACACTGAAGCTTTCTTT
CDR3aa: CASSAGRVMNTEAFF
v_gene: TRBV6-1
j_gene: TRBJ1-1
abundance: .
d_gene: .

CDR3nt: TGCAGCGTCCCTCCAAGTGGACAGGGGGTAGGGGAGACCCAGTACTTC
CDR3aa: CSVPPSGQGVGETQYF
v_gene: TRBV29-1
j_gene: TRBJ2-5
abundance: .
d_gene: TRBD1

CDR3nt: TGCGCCAGCAGCTTGGACACAGGGAGCTCCTACAATGAGCAGTTCTTC
CDR3aa: CASSLDTGSSYNEQFF
v_gene: TRBV5-1
j_gene: TRBJ2-1
abundance: once
d_gene: .

CDR3nt: TGTGCCATCAGTGACGGGGACAGGGGACCAGATACGCAGTATTTT
CDR3aa: CAISDGDRGPDTQYF
v_gene: TRBV10-3
j_gene: TRBJ2-3
abundance: .
d_gene: TRBD1

CDR3nt: TGTGCCAGCAGTAACCGGGACAGGGGATACGAGCAGTACTTC
CDR3aa: CASSNRDRGYEQYF
v_gene: TRBV6-5
j_gene: TRBJ2-7
abundance: .
d_gene: TRBD1

CDR3nt: TGTGCCAGCAGCGTAGGGGATGGGGGGACTGAAGCTTTCTTT
CDR3aa: CASSVGDGGTEAFF
v_gene: TRBV9
j_gene: TRBJ1-1
abundance: .
d_gene: .

CDR3nt: TGTGCCAGCAGTGATCCGAACTCTGGGGCCAACGTCCTGACTTTC
CDR3aa: CASSDPNSGANVLTF
v_gene: TRBV2
j_gene: TRBJ2-6
abundance: .
d_gene: .

CDR3nt: TGTGCCAGCAGCGGACAGGGGGCAACTAATGAAAAACTGTTTTTT
CDR3aa: CASSGQGATNEKLFF
v_gene: TRBV9
j_gene: TRBJ1-4
abundance: few
d_gene: TRBD1

CDR3nt: TGTGCCAGCAGTTTATTCTCCCTAGCGGGAGCGTCAGATACGCAGTATTTT
CDR3aa: CASSLFSLAGASDTQYF
v_gene: TRBV28
j_gene: TRBJ2-3
abundance: .
d_gene: TRBD2

CDR3nt: TGTGCCAGCAGTTACGGGGACGCCGCGTTCTTC
CDR3aa: CASSYGDAAFF
v_gene: TRBV6-5
j_gene: TRBJ2-1
abundance: .
d_gene: .

CDR3nt: TGTGCCAGCAGCTTAGGGCCTTTCTACGAGCAGTACTTC
CDR3aa: CASSLGPFYEQYF
v_gene: TRBV7-6
j_gene: TRBJ2-7
abundance: .
d_gene: .

CDR3nt: TGTGCCAGCAGCTTATCCCCGCTTAGCGGGGGGACCACAGATACGCAGTATTTT
CDR3aa: CASSLSPLSGGTTDTQYF
v_gene: TRBV7-3
j_gene: TRBJ2-3
abundance: .
d_gene: TRBD2

CDR3nt: TGTGCCAGCACCTCGGTCGGGGCCAACGTCCTGACTTTC
CDR3aa: CASTSVGANVLTF
v_gene: TRBV28
j_gene: TRBJ2-6
abundance: .
d_gene: .

CDR3nt: TGTGCCAGCAGCTTAAACAGGGGAGACATTCAGTACTTC
CDR3aa: CASSLNRGDIQYF
v_gene: TRBV11-3
j_gene: TRBJ2-4
abundance: .
d_gene: TRBD1

CDR3nt: TGTGCCAGCAGTTACCACAGCAGCGACAAGGGTTACGAGCAGTACTTC
CDR3aa: CASSYHSSDKGYEQYF
v_gene: TRBV6-6
j_gene: TRBJ2-7
abundance: .
d_gene: .

CDR3nt: TGTGCCAGTAGTATAGATGGTCGGTCCGTCGGGGGCGTCAAAAACATTCAGTACTTC
CDR3aa: CASSIDGRSVGGVKNIQYF
v_gene: TRBV19
j_gene: TRBJ2-4
abundance: .
d_gene: .

CDR3nt: TGCGCCAGCAGCCAAGATTGGCGGGGGGGCTATTTGGAGACCCAGTACTTC
CDR3aa: CASSQDWRGGYLETQYF
v_gene: TRBV4-1
j_gene: TRBJ2-5
abundance: .
d_gene: TRBD2

CDR3nt: TGTGCCAGCAGTGGCTCCGACACCGGGGAGCTGTTTTTT
CDR3aa: CASSGSDTGELFF
v_gene: TRBV6-1
j_gene: TRBJ2-2
abundance: few
d_gene: .

CDR3nt: TGCGCCAGCAGCTTGGAACAGGGTTTCCAAGAGACCCAGTACTTC
CDR3aa: CASSLEQGFQETQYF
v_gene: TRBV5-1
j_gene: TRBJ2-5
abundance: .
d_gene: .

CDR3nt: TGTGCCAGCAGTTCGGTGGGCGGCAGGACCAACACCGGGGAGCTGTTTTTT
CDR3aa: CASSSVGGRTNTGELFF
v_gene: TRBV5-5
j_gene: TRBJ2-2
abundance: .
d_gene: .

CDR3nt: TGTGCCAGCAGCCCCCGGGACACCCCCCACAATGAGCAGTTCTTC
CDR3aa: CASSPRDTPHNEQFF
v_gene: TRBV11-3
j_gene: TRBJ2-1
abundance: .
d_gene: .

CDR3nt: TGTGCCAGCAGCGTAGTTCGGGTTGCGAACACCGGGGAGCTGTTTTTT
CDR3aa: CASSVVRVANTGELFF
v_gene: TRBV9
j_gene: TRBJ2-2
abundance: few
d_gene: .

CDR3nt: TGTGCCATCAGTGATGGACTGCCGAGCTCCTACGAGCAGTACTTC
CDR3aa: CAISDGLPSSYEQYF
v_gene: TRBV10-3
j_gene: TRBJ2-7
abundance: .
d_gene: .

CDR3nt: TGTGCCAGCAATACCGGGGGGTATACGCAGTATTTT
CDR3aa: CASNTGGYTQYF
v_gene: TRBV28
j_gene: TRBJ2-3
abundance: .
d_gene: TRBD2

CDR3nt: TGTGCCAGCAGCCCCGGGGACTATGGCTACACCTTC
CDR3aa: CASSPGDYGYTF
v_gene: TRBV9
j_gene: TRBJ1-2
abundance: few
d_gene: .

CDR3nt: TGTGCCAGCAGTATGACTAGCACAGATACGCAGTATTTT
CDR3aa: CASSMTSTDTQYF
v_gene: TRBV6-5
j_gene: TRBJ2-3
abundance: .
d_gene: .

CDR3nt: TGTGCCATCAGTGAAGGGGTTACAGGGAACTGGAACACTGAAGCTTTCTTT
CDR3aa: CAISEGVTGNWNTEAFF
v_gene: TRBV10-3
j_gene: TRBJ1-1
abundance: .
d_gene: .

CDR3nt: TGCGCCAGCAGCCAAGACAGGGGCCCTGCGATCGAGCAGTTCTTC
CDR3aa: CASSQDRGPAIEQFF
v_gene: TRBV4-1
j_gene: TRBJ2-1
abundance: .
d_gene: .

CDR3nt: TGTGCCAGTAGTATGAGAGGACAGGGCTTTAACGCTAACTCCCTAAACTATGGCTACACCTTC
CDR3aa: CASSMRGQGFNANSLNYGYTF
v_gene: TRBV19
j_gene: TRBJ1-2
abundance: .
d_gene: TRBD1

CDR3nt: TGTGCCAGCAGCTACCAGACTTACGAATACGAGCAGTACTTC
CDR3aa: CASSYQTYEYEQYF
v_gene: TRBV28
j_gene: TRBJ2-7
abundance: few
d_gene: .

CDR3nt: TGCGCCAGCACCGGGACAGGGTTCGGCACAGATACGCAGTATTTT
CDR3aa: CASTGTGFGTDTQYF
v_gene: TRBV4-1
j_gene: TRBJ2-3
abundance: .
d_gene: TRBD1

CDR3nt: TGCGCCAGCAGCCAAGTGTGGGCCCCCCAAGAGACCCAGTACTTC
CDR3aa: CASSQVWAPQETQYF
v_gene: TRBV4-1
j_gene: TRBJ2-5
abundance: .
d_gene: .

CDR3nt: TGTGCCAGCAGGAACGGTTACAATCAGCCCCAGCATTTT
CDR3aa: CASRNGYNQPQHF
v_gene: TRBV2
j_gene: TRBJ1-5
abundance: .
d_gene: .

CDR3nt: TGTGCCAGCAGTGGGCTGGACGACGGGGCAGATACGCAGTATTTT
CDR3aa: CASSGLDDGADTQYF
v_gene: TRBV2
j_gene: TRBJ2-3
abundance: .
d_gene: .

CDR3nt: TGTGCCAGCAGTTACGCTCGGGGGGGTTGGGATGAGCAGTTCTTC
CDR3aa: CASSYARGGWDEQFF
v_gene: TRBV6-5
j_gene: TRBJ2-1
abundance: .
d_gene: TRBD2

CDR3nt: TGTGCCAGCAGTGAAGGCCTGACCGACCCCTATGGCTACACCTTC
CDR3aa: CASSEGLTDPYGYTF
v_gene: TRBV2
j_gene: TRBJ1-2
abundance: .
d_gene: .

CDR3nt: TGTGCCAGCAGCGTAGGAAGCAATCAGCCCCAGCATTTT
CDR3aa: CASSVGSNQPQHF
v_gene: TRBV9
j_gene: TRBJ1-5
abundance: .
d_gene: .

CDR3nt: TGCGCCAGCAGCTTCCTCCCCGTAGGGACAGGGGGAAACACCATATATTTT
CDR3aa: CASSFLPVGTGGNTIYF
v_gene: TRBV5-1
j_gene: TRBJ1-3
abundance: .
d_gene: TRBD1

CDR3nt: TGCAGCGCAGTACTAGCGGGAGTCCCTGGAGAGACCCAGTACTTC
CDR3aa: CSAVLAGVPGETQYF
v_gene: TRBV29-1
j_gene: TRBJ2-5
abundance: .
d_gene: TRBD2

CDR3nt: TGTGCCAGCAGCTCCGGGACAGGGAACACCGGGGAGCTGTTTTTT
CDR3aa: CASSSGTGNTGELFF
v_gene: TRBV6-5
j_gene: TRBJ2-2
abundance: .
d_gene: TRBD1

CDR3nt: TGTGCCTGGAGTGTACAGGAAGGGCGCTCTGGAAACACCATATATTTT
CDR3aa: CAWSVQEGRSGNTIYF
v_gene: TRBV30
j_gene: TRBJ1-3
abundance: .
d_gene: .

CDR3nt: TGTGCCAGCAGTTTAAGGAAGGACATGAACACTGAAGCTTTCTTT
CDR3aa: CASSLRKDMNTEAFF
v_gene: TRBV28
j_gene: TRBJ1-1
abundance: .
d_gene: .

CDR3nt: TGTGCCATCAGTGAGCCGCGCCTAGCCCATGAGCAGTTCTTC
CDR3aa: CAISEPRLAHEQFF
v_gene: TRBV10-3
j_gene: TRBJ2-1
abundance: .
d_gene: .

CDR3nt: TGTGCCAGCAGCCAAGGTCCGTACGAGCAGTACTTC
CDR3aa: CASSQGPYEQYF
v_gene: TRBV14
j_gene: TRBJ2-7
abundance: .
d_gene: .